These 29 T cell receptor beta chains were all obtained from the same sample, sequenced in a study of cytomegalovirus exposure and HLA in healthy donors. PCR involved 60 Vbeta and 13 Jbeta primers. Generated by immunoSEQ multiplex PCR, the TCRdb table keeps only in-frame clones and is missing some. The table lists 99,000 or so clones, over 65% of them singletons, with about 7.5% in the top ten. Sequencing was done on a sample of PBMCs. The receptors were sampled from a man in his forties in good health and CMV-seropositive.

The CDR3 DNA reads TGTGCCAGCAGTACCCACAGGGGGGACACCGGGGAGCTGTTTTTT. This translates into CASSTHRGDTGELFF. V is TRBV6-1 and J is TRBJ2-2; TRBD1 aligns across 8 bases. The V gene end was trimmed by 5 bases and the J gene end by 3 bases; junction bases not matched to a gene: 5. Germline CDR1 and CDR2: MNHNS and SASEGT. The CDR3 spans 15 residues.

The chain links TRBV27 to TRBJ2-2, with 9 bases aligning to TRBD1. Germline values: CDR1 MNHEY, CDR2 SMNVEV (reference sequence). V shed 2 bases, J shed 6 bases, and the junction held 16 bases outside the gene matches. The CDR3 runs to 19 residues. CDR3 nucleotides: TGTGCCAGCAGTTTACCCCCCCGGACAGGGGATGGGAGGGCCGGGGAGCTGTTTTTT. Translated, it gives CASSLPPRTGDGRAGELFF.

Only a few counts were recorded for this clone. The V call is TRBV7-6, the J call TRBJ1-2; TRBD1 might be the D (6 bases). With 1 base removed from V and 0 bases from J, the gap between germline ends came to 9 bases. The germline V gene encodes CDR1 SGHVS and CDR2 FNYEAQ. The CDR3 totals 15 residues. The CDR3 nucleotides read TGTGCCAGCAGCTTAGGGCCAGGGGCTAACTATGGCTACACCTTC. Its protein is CASSLGPGANYGYTF. The full variable domain, rest sourced from reference TRBV7-6 and TRBJ1-2, is GAGVSQSPRYKVTKRGQDVALRCDPISGHVSLYWYRQALGQGPEFLTYFNYEAQQDKSGLPNDRFSAERPEGSISTLTIQRTEQRDSAMYRCASSLGPGANYGYTFGSGTRLTVV.

This clone was counted between two and nine times. V and J are TRBV10-3 and TRBJ1-1; possibly TRBD1 for D (5 bases). The CDR3 contains 16 residues. The germline V gene has CDR1 ENHRY and CDR2 SYGVKD. V was trimmed by 3 bases and J by 4 bases, leaving 18 bases between them. The CDR3 DNA reads as TGTGCCATCAGTGAAAAGGGTGGGGGGTCGGGCACTGAAGCTTTCTTT. This sequence encodes CAISEKGGGSGTEAFF.

The chain recombines TRBV6-1 with TRBJ2-7; possible D gene TRBD2, 5 bases. V dropped 4 bases and J dropped 3 bases, with 16 bases sitting between them. CDR1 is MNHNS and CDR2 is SASEGT in the germline V gene. The CDR3 consists of 15 residues. The CDR3 bases are TGTGCCAGCAGTGCAACGAGGGTCGGAATCTACGAGCAGTACTTC. Its protein product is CASSATRVGIYEQYF.

This clone was recorded a few times. The chain employs TRBV13 and TRBJ2-3; 9 nucleotides align to TRBD1. From germline, CDR1 is PRHDT and CDR2 FYEKMQ (reference sequence). J was trimmed by 1 base and V by 4 bases; bases with no gene match: 15. The length of the CDR3 is 19 residues. The CDR3 DNA reads TGTGCCAGCAGCTGGACCGGGACAGGGCCCATCTTTGGCACAGATACGCAGTATTTT. Translated, it gives CASSWTGTGPIFGTDTQYF.

In regard to this clone: Other DNA sequences of this sample code for an identical CDR3. The J gene is TRBJ2-7, the V gene TRBV7-9; D not certain. The CDR3 spans 12 residues. Trimming took off 3 bases at V and 4 bases at J, with 7 bases between the two ends. Looked up from germline, CDR1 is SEHNR and CDR2 is FQNEAQ (reference sequence). In nucleotides, the CDR3 is TGTGCCAGCAGCTTTCAGAATTACGAGCAGTACTTC. Protein product: CASSFQNYEQYF.

This clone was picked up a small number of times. The chain recombines TRBV19 with TRBJ1-2, with D unclear. The CDR3 spans 14 residues. The germline V gene encodes CDR1 LNHDA and CDR2 SQIVND (reference sequence). The V and J ends lost 4 bases and 3 bases respectively, with 12 bases between them. CDR3 coding DNA: TGTGCCAGTAGTAAGGAGCGGAATTACTATGGCTACACCTTC. This encodes CASSKERNYYGYTF.

The gene calls are TRBV4-1 and TRBJ2-7, with D perhaps TRBD1 (5 bases). Looked up from germline, CDR1 is MGHRA and CDR2 is YSYEKL. The CDR3 covers 13 residues. Trimming pared 5 bases from V and 5 bases from J, leaving 13 bases between. CDR3 DNA: TGCGCCAGCAGCTTCTCCTTCAGGGACGAGCAGTACTTC. It encodes CASSFSFRDEQYF.

The chain is built from TRBV7-3 and TRBJ2-5; a weak D match, TRBD2 (6 bases). V was cut by 1 base and J by 3 bases, with 6 bases left in between. CDR1 is SGHTA, CDR2 FQGTGA, per germline. The CDR3 is 13 residues long. The CDR3 sequence is CASSLSGEETQYF. CDR3 nucleotide sequence: TGTGCCAGCAGCTTAAGCGGGGAAGAGACCCAGTACTTC.

The V call is TRBV15, the J call TRBJ2-4; the D gene is possibly TRBD2 (5 bases). CDR3 length: 16 residues. Germline V gene data show CDR1 as LNHNV and CDR2 as YYDKDF (reference sequence). V dropped 0 bases and J dropped 2 bases, with 11 bases sitting between them. The CDR3 sequence is CATSRDLDSPKNIQYF. CDR3 sequence (DNA): TGTGCCACCAGCAGAGATCTGGACTCACCCAAAAACATTCAGTACTTC.

The J gene is TRBJ2-5, the V gene TRBV4-3; 7 bases fit TRBD2. Germline trimming cut 0 bases from V and 2 bases from J; bases unmatched to any gene: 15. CDR3 length: 19 residues. The germline gives CDR1 LGHNA, CDR2 YSLEER. The CDR3 spells CASSQDEPQFASGQETQYF. CDR3 DNA sequence: TGCGCCAGCAGCCAAGATGAGCCGCAATTCGCTAGCGGACAAGAGACCCAGTACTTC.

This chain uses TRBV7-6 with TRBJ2-6, with unresolved D. The germline V and J ends were trimmed by 1 base and 2 bases, with 12 bases remaining between them. The CDR3 length is 17 residues. CDR1 SGHVS and CDR2 FNYEAQ come from the germline V gene. The CDR3 loop is CASSLGFKKPGANVLTF. The CDR3 DNA sequence: TGTGCCAGCAGCTTAGGTTTCAAGAAGCCTGGGGCCAACGTCCTGACTTTC.

Worth noting for this clone: Other DNA sequences within the sample encode an identical CDR3. This chain links TRBV29-1 with TRBJ2-1; maybe TRBD2 (5 bases). From germline, CDR1 is SQVTM and CDR2 ANQGSEA. The CDR3 is made up of 11 amino acids. The germline V and J ends were trimmed by 3 bases and 9 bases, with 9 bases remaining between them. The CDR3 loop is CSVDSGGEQFF. CDR3 in DNA: TGCAGCGTTGACTCCGGAGGTGAGCAGTTCTTC.

V is TRBV7-6 and J is TRBJ1-3; TRBD1 might be the D (5 bases). V lost 5 bases to trimming and J lost 16 bases, with 21 bases between them. The CDR3 has 13 residues. The germline CDR1 and CDR2 sequences are SGHVS and FNYEAQ. The CDR3 DNA sequence: TGTGCCAGCAGCCCTATACCTAAGACAGTCCCGTATTTT. This encodes CASSPIPKTVPYF.

Points on this clone: The junction differs from germline at one of its ends, possibly a read error. The V and J genes are TRBV5-1 and TRBJ2-3; D is perhaps TRBD2 (6 bases). This CDR3 contains 13 residues. CDR1 is SGHRS, CDR2 YFSETQ, per germline. CDR3 DNA: TGCGCCACGGGACTCGGGGGTACAGATATGCAGTATTTT. Its translation: CATGLGGTDMQYF.

The chain recombines TRBV7-8 with TRBJ2-5; 9 bases line up with TRBD2. The CDR3 runs to 16 residues. In germline, CDR1 is SGHVS, CDR2 FQNEAQ. Trimming at V came to 1 base and at J to 11 bases, leaving 14 bases not matched to a gene. CDR3 sequence reads: CASSLEGASGTLEQYF. CDR3 nucleotides: TGTGCCAGCAGCTTAGAAGGGGCTAGCGGGACTTTGGAGCAGTACTTC.

The chain is built from TRBV15 and TRBJ2-5; 7 bases line up with TRBD2. Germline CDR1 and CDR2: LNHNV and YYDKDF (reference sequence). This CDR3 has 15 amino acids. The V segment lost 4 bases and the J segment 4 bases; nucleotides outside the gene matches: 9. DNA of the CDR3: TGTGCCACCAGCACATATTCGGGGGGTGGAGAGACCCAGTACTTC. It codes for CATSTYSGGGETQYF.

This sequence joins TRBV30 and TRBJ1-4; the D is unclear. CDR3 length: 14 amino acids. V was cut by 3 bases and J by 7 bases, with 15 bases left in between. Germline V gene lookup returns CDR1 GTSNPN and CDR2 SVGIG (reference sequence). CDR3 amino acids: CAWSIRDRLEKLFF. In DNA, the CDR3 is TGTGCCTGGAGCATCCGGGATCGCCTTGAAAAACTGTTTTTT.

The gene calls are TRBV29-1 and TRBJ1-2, with D possibly being TRBD1 (5 bases). The germline V and J ends were trimmed by 6 bases and 9 bases, with 23 bases remaining between them. The germline gives CDR1 SQVTM, CDR2 ANQGSEA. The CDR3 length is 14 residues. In DNA form, the CDR3 reads TGCAGCGTGGGGGGGGACCGGGACTCAGGTAGCTACACCTTC. It yields the protein CSVGGDRDSGSYTF.

A few counts support this clone. The chain links TRBV7-6 to TRBJ2-1; the D gene is possibly TRBD1 (6 bases). The CDR3 extends over 16 amino acids. Germline V gene sequence: CDR1 SGHVS, CDR2 FNYEAQ. The V and J ends lost 4 bases and 11 bases respectively, with 24 bases between them. CDR3 bases: TGTGCCAGCAGCTCCCCGTGGGGACCAGGGGCTGGGAAGCAGTTCTTC. Protein sequence: CASSSPWGPGAGKQFF.

The gene calls are TRBV19 and TRBJ1-2; D may be TRBD1 (5 bases). The CDR3 runs 16 residues. Germline-derived CDR1 and CDR2 are LNHDA and SQIVND (reference sequence). V was trimmed by 7 bases and J by 6 bases, leaving 24 bases between them. CDR3 sequence reads: CASKNPRRTRDNGYTF. In DNA form, the CDR3 reads TGTGCCAGTAAGAACCCCCGCCGAACCAGGGATAATGGCTACACCTTC.

Only a few counts were recorded for this clone. The chain has TRBV7-9 and TRBJ1-2, with 8 bases lining up with TRBD1. Unmatched junction bases numbered 9, after V lost 5 bases and J lost 1 base. The germline V gene has CDR1 SEHNR and CDR2 FQNEAQ (reference sequence). The CDR3 spans 16 residues. This CDR3 is CASSRGQGENNYGYTF. The CDR3 region has the DNA TGTGCCAGCAGCCGAGGACAGGGAGAAAATAACTATGGCTACACCTTC. The full variable domain, completed using reference TRBV7-9 and TRBJ1-2, is DTGVSQNPRHKITKRGQNVTFRCDPISEHNRLYWYRQTLGQGPEFLTYFQNEAQLEKSRLLSDRFSAERPKGSFSTLEIQRTEQGDSAMYLCASSRGQGENNYGYTFGSGTRLTVV.

The rearrangement links TRBV7-2 to TRBJ2-7; 9 bases fit TRBD2. The germline V gene encodes CDR1 SGHTA and CDR2 FQGNSA. J gave up 6 bases and V 5 bases, and 8 bases lay outside the gene matches. The CDR3 covers 14 residues. The DNA of the CDR3 is TGTGCCAGCAGCACCACCGCGGGGGGGCTCGAGCAGTACTTC. As protein: CASSTTAGGLEQYF.

The CDR3 loop is CAGRTYEQYF. The CDR3 DNA follows: TGTGCCGGCCGGACATACGAGCAGTACTTC. The chain employs TRBV5-8 and TRBJ2-7; D is perhaps TRBD1 (5 bases). This CDR3 contains 10 residues. The germline V gene has CDR1 SGHTS and CDR2 YDEGEE. Trimming stripped 10 bases from V and 4 bases from J, with 9 bases between.

The V call is TRBV27, the J call TRBJ1-1; TRBD1 agrees at 9 bases. V lost 3 bases and J lost 4; bases outside the gene matches: 6. CDR1 and CDR2 (germline): MNHEY, SMNVEV (reference sequence). The CDR3 consists of 15 residues. The CDR3 here is CASSLGQGYRTEAFF. CDR3 nucleotides: TGTGCCAGCAGTTTGGGACAGGGTTATCGCACTGAAGCTTTCTTT.

The V call is TRBV7-9, the J call TRBJ2-3; 9 bases fit TRBD2. Trimming took 5 bases from V and 5 from J; bases not matched to a gene: 5. The V gene's germline CDR1 is SEHNR and CDR2 FQNEAQ (reference sequence). The CDR3 has 14 amino acids. This CDR3 is CASSRRGGGDTQYF. CDR3 DNA sequence: TGTGCCAGCAGCAGGCGGGGGGGAGGAGATACGCAGTATTTT.

The V gene is TRBV7-5, the J gene TRBJ2-7; the table's D gene call, TRBD1, was not cross checked with the DNA. TRBV7-5 is reported as a pseudogene. CDR3 size: 12 residues. The CDR3, as DNA: TGTGCCAGCAGCTTAAATCATGACGAGCAGTACTTC. This translates into CASSLNHDEQYF.

V is TRBV7-3 and J is TRBJ2-1; D remains unclear. V was clipped by 3 bases and J by 6 bases, with 9 bases between them. This CDR3 has 13 amino acids. The V gene's germline CDR1 is SGHTA and CDR2 FQGTGA. Here the CDR3 reads CASSFGLINEQFF. CDR3 nucleotides: TGTGCCAGCAGCTTTGGGCTAATCAATGAGCAGTTCTTC. Variable domain in full (rest from reference TRBV7-3 and TRBJ2-1): GAGVSQTPSNKVTEKGKYVELRCDPISGHTALYWYRQSLGQGPEFLIYFQGTGAADDSGLPNDRFFAVRPEGSVSTLKIQRTERGDSAVYLCASSFGLINEQFFGPGTRLTVL.